A selection of T cell receptor beta chains follows, all from one sample in a study of response to subunit inactivated influenza vaccine. TCRdb re-derived calls from the RT-PCR reads in MiXCR, one entry per CDR3 protein. The sample lists 450,000 to 550,000 distinct CDR3 sequences; 25% were seen once. The sequenced sample was CD4+ T cells sorted from PBMCs, obtained 4 to 6 days after vaccination. All receptors derive from a man aged 50 to 60 who received an inactivated influenza vaccine. Both conserved end residues are part of each CDR3. Fields, in order: J gene, V gene, clone size, D gene, CDR3 protein, CDR3 DNA. The D gene is left open where the match is weak. The listing skips clone size in some rows; elsewhere it reads once, few, many or a size class.

j_gene: TRBJ2-2; v_gene: TRBV4-3; abundance: NA; d_gene: NA; CDR3aa: CASSQDVPTGFTGELFF; CDR3nt: TGCGCCAGCAGCCAAGACGTCCCGACAGGTTTCACCGGGGAGCTGTTTTTT
j_gene: TRBJ1-4; v_gene: TRBV5-5; abundance: NA; d_gene: NA; CDR3aa: CASRTSPTVEKLFF; CDR3nt: TGTGCCAGCAGGACCTCCCCGACAGTTGAAAAACTGTTTTTT
j_gene: TRBJ2-7; v_gene: TRBV20-1; abundance: few; d_gene: NA; CDR3aa: CSAGRQVEREQYF; CDR3nt: TGCAGTGCTGGACGACAGGTGGAAAGAGAGCAGTACTTC
j_gene: TRBJ2-5; v_gene: TRBV12-3/TRBV12-4; abundance: few; d_gene: TRBD2; CDR3aa: CASSGEATSGGKTQYF; CDR3nt: TGTGCCAGCAGCGGAGAGGCCACTAGCGGTGGAAAGACCCAGTACTTC
j_gene: TRBJ1-2; v_gene: TRBV7-9; abundance: NA; d_gene: NA; CDR3aa: CASSLFGSGDYGYTF; CDR3nt: TGTGCCAGCAGCTTATTCGGGTCAGGGGACTATGGCTACACCTTC
j_gene: TRBJ2-7; v_gene: TRBV28; abundance: many; d_gene: NA; CDR3aa: CASTARLGLGSGYEQYF; CDR3nt: TGTGCCTCTACTGCACGTCTGGGGTTGGGCTCTGGCTACGAGCAGTACTTC
j_gene: TRBJ2-1; v_gene: TRBV7-2; abundance: few; d_gene: NA; CDR3aa: CASSLRVYNEQFF; CDR3nt: TGTGCCAGCAGCCTGCGGGTGTACAATGAGCAGTTCTTC
j_gene: TRBJ2-7; v_gene: TRBV20-1; abundance: few; d_gene: TRBD2; CDR3aa: CSASPGTSGGNEQYF; CDR3nt: TGCAGTGCTAGTCCCGGGACTAGCGGGGGAAACGAGCAGTACTTC
j_gene: TRBJ2-3; v_gene: TRBV6-1; abundance: NA; d_gene: TRBD2; CDR3aa: CASSTRGGGSPDTQYF; CDR3nt: TGTGCCAGCAGCACCCGCGGCGGCGGGAGTCCAGATACGCAGTATTTT
j_gene: TRBJ1-4; v_gene: TRBV5-1; abundance: NA; d_gene: TRBD1; CDR3aa: CASSTGQATEKLFF; CDR3nt: TGCGCCAGCAGCACAGGACAGGCTACCGAAAAACTGTTTTTT
j_gene: TRBJ2-1; v_gene: TRBV14; abundance: NA; d_gene: NA; CDR3aa: CASSQGQSRVLRRTYNEQFF; CDR3nt: TGTGCCAGCAGCCAAGGACAGTCTAGAGTTCTGAGAAGGACCTACAATGAGCAGTTCTTC
j_gene: TRBJ1-1; v_gene: TRBV9; abundance: few; d_gene: NA; CDR3aa: CASSVSPQGSAEAFF; CDR3nt: TGTGCCAGCAGCGTATCCCCCCAGGGGAGTGCTGAAGCTTTCTTT
j_gene: TRBJ2-7; v_gene: TRBV9; abundance: NA; d_gene: NA; CDR3aa: CASSGLAVAAPPYEQYF; CDR3nt: TGTGCCAGCAGCGGGCTCGCAGTAGCGGCTCCTCCCTACGAGCAGTACTTC
j_gene: TRBJ2-7; v_gene: TRBV5-1; abundance: NA; d_gene: TRBD1; CDR3aa: CASSVTGGMNYEQYF; CDR3nt: TGCGCCAGCAGCGTAACAGGGGGGATGAACTACGAGCAGTACTTC
j_gene: TRBJ2-3; v_gene: TRBV11-1; abundance: NA; d_gene: NA; CDR3aa: CASSQGRKGLSTDTQYF; CDR3nt: TGTGCCAGCAGCCAAGGGCGGAAGGGACTTAGCACAGATACGCAGTATTTT